This TCR beta chain stems from a study of shared clonotypes between healthy human individuals. Study overall: Those who served as donors were a couple of women and a few men between the ages of 18 and 49. Study results and caveats: Clonotype sharing across donors was expected to vary with sequencing depth.

Genomic DNA (from each subset) was split evenly across several immunoSEQ plates. In the study's own analysis: Filtering of immunoSEQ junctional sequences could not match full-length read filtering. Here immunoSEQ multiplex PCR was the method, and the copy in TCRdb shows in-frame clones only, minus some. The D gene and trimming were derived from the DNA, and the V and J assignments and clone size from that table. The table records about 2 million clones, 95% of them present only once. Trimming removed 0 bases at V and 3 bases at J, with 11 bases between. CDR3 size: 15 residues. Germline CDR1 is MNHNY and CDR2 is SVGAGI (reference sequence). In regard to this clone: Its antigen remains unknown.

The V gene is TRBV6-6, the J gene TRBJ1-1; D not certain. The receptor was isolated from a man younger than 35 in good health. Sequenced material: naive CD4+ T cells sorted from blood. Specified subset: CD45RA+ positively selected. CDR3 in amino acids: CASSYSHGGDTEAFF. The CDR3 DNA follows: TGTGCCAGCAGTTACTCGCACGGAGGAGACACTGAAGCTTTCTTT.